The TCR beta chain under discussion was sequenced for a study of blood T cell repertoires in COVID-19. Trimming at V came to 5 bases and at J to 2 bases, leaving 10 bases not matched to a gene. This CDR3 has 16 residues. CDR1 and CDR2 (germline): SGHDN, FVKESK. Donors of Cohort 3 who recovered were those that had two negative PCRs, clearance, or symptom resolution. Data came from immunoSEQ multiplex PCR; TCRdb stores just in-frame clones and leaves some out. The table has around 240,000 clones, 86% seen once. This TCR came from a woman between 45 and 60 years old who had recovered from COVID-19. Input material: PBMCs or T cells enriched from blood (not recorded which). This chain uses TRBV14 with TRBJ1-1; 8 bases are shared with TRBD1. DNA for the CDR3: TGTGCCAGCAGCGCGATGAACAGGGGGGGAAACACTGAAGCTTTCTTT. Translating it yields CASSAMNRGGNTEAFF.